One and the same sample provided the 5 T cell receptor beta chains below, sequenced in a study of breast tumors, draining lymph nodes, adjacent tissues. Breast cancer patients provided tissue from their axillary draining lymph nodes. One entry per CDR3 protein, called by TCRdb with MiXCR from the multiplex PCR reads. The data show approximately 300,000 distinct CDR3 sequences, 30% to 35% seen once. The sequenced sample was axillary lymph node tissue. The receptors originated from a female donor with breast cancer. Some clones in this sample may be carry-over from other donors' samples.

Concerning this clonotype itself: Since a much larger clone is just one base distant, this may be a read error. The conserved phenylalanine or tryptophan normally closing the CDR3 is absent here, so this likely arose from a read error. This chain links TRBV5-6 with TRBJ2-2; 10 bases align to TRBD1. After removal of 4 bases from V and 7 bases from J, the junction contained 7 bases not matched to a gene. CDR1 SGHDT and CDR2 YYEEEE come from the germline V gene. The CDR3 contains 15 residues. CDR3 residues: CASSRQGARDGELFL. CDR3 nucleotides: TGTGCCAGCAGCCGACAGGGGGCGCGCGACGGGGAGCTGTTTCTT.

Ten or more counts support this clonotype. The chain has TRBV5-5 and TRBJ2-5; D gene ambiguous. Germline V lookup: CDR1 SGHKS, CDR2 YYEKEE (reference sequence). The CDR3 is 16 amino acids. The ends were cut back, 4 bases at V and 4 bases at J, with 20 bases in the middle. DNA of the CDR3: TGTGCCAGCAGCATATCCCCTTACTCCGGTCGAGAGACCCAGTACTTC. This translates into CASSISPYSGRETQYF.

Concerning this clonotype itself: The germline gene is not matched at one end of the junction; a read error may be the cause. In DNA form, the CDR3 reads TGTGCCAGCAGCGACTCAGGGGAAAAACTGTTTTTT. Its translation is CASSDSGEKLFF. The chain combines TRBV6-4 with TRBJ1-4, with D possibly TRBD1 on 5 matching bases. The CDR3 loop spans 12 amino acids. Germline CDR1 and CDR2: MRHNA and SNTAGT.

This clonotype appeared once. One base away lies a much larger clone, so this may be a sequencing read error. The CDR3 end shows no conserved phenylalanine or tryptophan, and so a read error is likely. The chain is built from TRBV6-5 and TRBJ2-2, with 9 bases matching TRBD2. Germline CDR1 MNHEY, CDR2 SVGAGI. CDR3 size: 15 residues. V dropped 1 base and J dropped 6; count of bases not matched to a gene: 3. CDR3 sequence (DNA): TGTGCCAGCAGTTACTTAGCGGGAGTTGCCGGGGAGCTGTTTTCT. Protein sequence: CASSYLAGVAGELFS.

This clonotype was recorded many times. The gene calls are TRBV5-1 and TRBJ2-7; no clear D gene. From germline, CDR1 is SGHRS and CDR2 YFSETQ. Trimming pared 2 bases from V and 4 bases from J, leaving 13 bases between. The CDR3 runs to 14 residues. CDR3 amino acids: CASSFSRVGYEQYF. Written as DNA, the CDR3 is TGCGCCAGCAGCTTTTCACGCGTGGGGTACGAGCAGTACTTC. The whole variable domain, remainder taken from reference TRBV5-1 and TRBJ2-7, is KAGVTQTPRYLIKTRGQQVTLSCSPISGHRSVSWYQQTPGQGLQFLFEYFSETQRNKGNFPGRFSGRQFSNSRSEMNVSTLELGDSALYLCASSFSRVGYEQYFGPGTRLTVT.